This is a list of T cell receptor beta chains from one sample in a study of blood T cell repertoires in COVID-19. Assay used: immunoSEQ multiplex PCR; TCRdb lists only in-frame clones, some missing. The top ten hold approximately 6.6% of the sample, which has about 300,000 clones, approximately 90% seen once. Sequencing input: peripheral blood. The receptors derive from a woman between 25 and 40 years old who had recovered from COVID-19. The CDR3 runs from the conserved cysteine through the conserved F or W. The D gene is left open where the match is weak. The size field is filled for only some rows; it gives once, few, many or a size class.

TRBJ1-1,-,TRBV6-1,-,TGTGCCAGCAGTGAATACCAGGGGACTGAAGCTTTCTTT,CASSEYQGTEAFF
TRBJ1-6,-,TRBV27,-,TGTGCCAGCAGTCCGCTGGGCATTTCGAGCTCCTATAATTCACCCCTCCACTTT,CASSPLGISSSYNSPLHF
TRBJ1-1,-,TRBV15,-,TGTGCCACCAGCAGACCAACCGCCCCAGGTGGAAACACTGAAGCTTTCTTT,CATSRPTAPGGNTEAFF
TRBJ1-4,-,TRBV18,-,TGTGCCAGCTCACCGGCAGGGGACGAAAAACTGTTTTTT,CASSPAGDEKLFF
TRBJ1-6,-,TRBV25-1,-,TGTGCCAGCAGTGAATCTCGTGGGGGCAAGTTAAGCTCACCCCTCCACTTT,CASSESRGGKLSSPLHF
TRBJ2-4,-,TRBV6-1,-,TGTGCCAGCAGTGCCATATCGGCCTCGGGCAAAAACATTCAGTACTTC,CASSAISASGKNIQYF
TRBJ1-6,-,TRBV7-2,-,TGTGCCAGCAGCCCCTATTATCCCGGTGAAAATAATTCACCCCTCCACTTT,CASSPYYPGENNSPLHF
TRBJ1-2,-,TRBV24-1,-,TGTGCCACCAGTGGAGGAGGCGGTAACTATGGCTACACCTTC,CATSGGGGNYGYTF
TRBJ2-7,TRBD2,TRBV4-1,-,TGCGCCAGCAGCCGAACGCCGGGACTAGCGGGGACACCTTACGAGCAGTACTTC,CASSRTPGLAGTPYEQYF
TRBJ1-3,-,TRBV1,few,TGCACCAGCAGCCAACGGGACAGGGGGCCATCTGGAAACACCATATATTTT,CTSSQRDRGPSGNTIYF
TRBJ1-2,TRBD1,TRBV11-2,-,TGTGCCAGCAGCCGGGACAGGTACGACTATGGCTACACCTTC,CASSRDRYDYGYTF
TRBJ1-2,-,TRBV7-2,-,TGTGCCAGCAGCTTAGCGCTACAGAATTTCCGTGGCTACACCTTC,CASSLALQNFRGYTF
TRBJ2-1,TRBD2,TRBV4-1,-,TGCGCCAGCAGCCAAGTAGACGTCGGACTAGCGGGGGGCAAGTTCTTC,CASSQVDVGLAGGKFF
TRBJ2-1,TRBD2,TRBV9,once,TGTGCCAGCAGCGTACTAGCGGGGGGCAATGAGCAGTTCTTC,CASSVLAGGNEQFF
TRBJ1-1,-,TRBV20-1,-,TGCAGTGCTAGTTCGGGAGCCACTGAAGCTTTCTTT,CSASSGATEAFF
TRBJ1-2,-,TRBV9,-,TGTGCCAGCAGCGTTAGGACAGAAGCTAACTATGGCTACACCTTC,CASSVRTEANYGYTF
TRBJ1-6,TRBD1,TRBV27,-,TGTGCCAGCAGCCATGGACAGGGGGATACACCCCTCCACTTT,CASSHGQGDTPLHF
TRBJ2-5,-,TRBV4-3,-,TGCGCCAGCAGCCGCCGACGGGGGGCTGAGACCCAGTACTTC,CASSRRRGAETQYF
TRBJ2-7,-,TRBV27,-,TGTGCCAGCAGCGCGGGACCAGACTACGAGCAGTACTTC,CASSAGPDYEQYF
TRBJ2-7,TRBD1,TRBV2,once,TGTGCCAGCGCGCAGGCTGGGACAGGGTTAGACTACGAGCAGTACTTC,CASAQAGTGLDYEQYF
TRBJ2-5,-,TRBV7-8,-,TGTGCCAGCAGCTTATACGGGTCTCAAGAGACCCAGTACTTC,CASSLYGSQETQYF
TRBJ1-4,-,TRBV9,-,TGTGCCAGCAGCGTAGAGGCTCAGGGTAAGAGAGCATTGTTTTTT,CASSVEAQGKRALFF
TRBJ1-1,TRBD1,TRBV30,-,TGTGCCTGGGGAGGAGGGGGCTTCACTGAAGCTTTCTTT,CAWGGGGFTEAFF
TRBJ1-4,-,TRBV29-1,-,TGCAGCGTTGTTGGGCTGGGTGAAAAACTGTTTTTT,CSVVGLGEKLFF
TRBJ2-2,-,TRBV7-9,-,TGTGCCAGCAGGGTGCCCGGGACGAACACCGGGGAGCTGTTTTTT,CASRVPGTNTGELFF
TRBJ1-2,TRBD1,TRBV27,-,TGTGCCAGCAGTACCCGACAGGGGGAATTTGGCTACACCTTC,CASSTRQGEFGYTF
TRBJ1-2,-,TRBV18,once,TGTGCCAGCTCACCGGACAGTGACCTTTATGGCTACACCTTC,CASSPDSDLYGYTF